The 23 T cell receptor beta chains below come from one sample, sequenced in a study of shared clonotypes between healthy human individuals. Clones were read by immunoSEQ multiplex PCR, and TCRdb kept only the in-frame ones, dropping some. Of around 980,000 clones listed, 78% are singletons. Sequencing used memory CD4+ T cells from PBMCs. The subset: CD45RA-negative fraction. The source is a man aged 18 to 30 in good health. Some clones in this sample may be carry-over from other donors' samples.

This clone was counted many times. Within the sample, other DNA sequences also encode this same CDR3. The chain couples TRBV4-3 to TRBJ1-1; no reliable D call. Germline V gives CDR1 LGHNA, CDR2 YSLEER. Trimming pared 1 base from V and 8 bases from J, leaving 14 bases between. The CDR3 totals 14 residues. The CDR3 region is CASSQVGRQAEAFF. As DNA, the CDR3 is TGCGCCAGCAGCCAAGTGGGTAGACAAGCCGAAGCTTTCTTT.

V usage is TRBV2 and J usage is TRBJ2-1; 7 bases align to TRBD2. CDR3 length equals 12 residues. V gave up 6 bases and J gave up 9 bases; unmatched junction bases: 5. Germline-derived CDR1 and CDR2 are SNHLY and FYNNEI. CDR3 loop: CASSGSGGEQFF. In DNA, the CDR3 is TGTGCCAGCAGCGGGTCGGGGGGTGAGCAGTTCTTC.

The chain is built from TRBV7-2 and TRBJ1-2; D possibly corresponds to TRBD1 (5 bases). The CDR3 is 10 residues long. V lost 8 bases and J 12 bases, leaving 13 bases between the germline ends. The germline V gene encodes CDR1 SGHTA and CDR2 FQGNSA. CDR3 DNA: TGTGCCAGCCCTCGAGGGGCAAACACCTTC. Encoded protein: CASPRGANTF.

This clone was seen more than once but under ten times. This chain joins TRBV20-1 and TRBJ2-5, with D perhaps TRBD1 (6 bases). The germline gives CDR1 DFQATT, CDR2 SNEGSKA (reference sequence). This CDR3 is built from 11 residues. The V end was cut by 7 bases, the J end by 4 bases, with 10 bases between. As DNA, the CDR3 is TGCAGTGTACAGGGACGAGAGACCCAGTACTTC. Translation: CSVQGRETQYF.

This chain links TRBV6-1 with TRBJ2-5; unclear D gene. Trimming stripped 6 bases from V and 4 bases from J, with 15 bases between. Per the germline V gene, CDR1 is MNHNS and CDR2 is SASEGT. This CDR3 is 14 amino acids long. CDR3 loop: CASRQPGRVETQYF. CDR3 bases: TGTGCCAGCAGGCAGCCAGGACGGGTAGAGACCCAGTACTTC.

Of note for this clone: A single base separates this from a much larger clone, so it may be a read error. Distinct nucleotide sequences in the sample also encode this CDR3. This chain joins TRBV27 and TRBJ2-1; 9 positions match TRBD2. The trim removed 4 bases at V and 9 bases at J, leaving 13 bases unmatched. CDR3 length equals 16 residues. Germline V gene data show CDR1 as MNHEY and CDR2 as SMNVEV (reference sequence). CDR3 bases: TGTGCCAGCAGTTCATACCCGGGACTAGCAGGAGTTGAGCAGTTCTTC. This encodes CASSSYPGLAGVEQFF.

The V gene is TRBV19, the J gene TRBJ2-3; D may correspond to TRBD1 or TRBD2 (5 bases each). CDR1 LNHDA and CDR2 SQIVND come from the germline V gene (reference sequence). V shed 0 bases and J shed 2 bases, with 9 bases lying between them. The CDR3 is 15 residues long. CDR3 in amino acids: CASSIEGRATDTQYF. For the CDR3, the DNA is TGTGCCAGTAGTATAGAGGGACGAGCCACAGATACGCAGTATTTT.

Details on this clone: The same CDR3 arises from other DNA sequences in this sample as well. The rearrangement links TRBV7-3 to TRBJ2-3; 9 positions match TRBD2. Germline lookup yields CDR1 SGHTA and CDR2 FQGTGA. The junction had 1 base not matched to a gene; V was cut back by 5 bases and J by 1 base. The CDR3 runs to 14 residues. CDR3 DNA: TGTGCCAGCAGCAGACTAGCGGGCACAGATACGCAGTATTTT. This encodes CASSRLAGTDTQYF.

The table lists this clone with a count of one. The chain employs TRBV28 and TRBJ1-5, with D maybe TRBD1 (6 bases). V lost 6 bases, J lost 0 bases, and 12 bases lay in between. The CDR3 is made up of 15 amino acids. Germline CDR1 and CDR2: MDHEN and SYDVKM. CDR3 sequence: CASRSGQYSNQPQHF. CDR3 DNA: TGTGCCAGCAGATCCGGACAGTATAGCAATCAGCCCCAGCATTTT.

This clone was counted once. The chain joins TRBV2 to TRBJ1-2, with D perhaps TRBD1 (5 bases). CDR1 is SNHLY and CDR2 is FYNNEI in the germline V gene. The CDR3 runs to 15 residues. V shed 2 bases and J shed 0 bases, with 10 bases lying between them. The CDR3, as DNA: TGTGCCAGCAGTGAACTCAGACAGTCTAACTATGGCTACACCTTC. Translating it yields CASSELRQSNYGYTF.

The chain carries TRBV4-2 and TRBJ2-3; D perhaps matches TRBD2 (5 bases). CDR1 and CDR2 from the germline V gene are LGHNA and YNFKEQ. Trimming pared 0 bases from V and 0 bases from J, leaving 16 bases between. This CDR3 contains 18 residues. CDR3 nucleotide sequence: TGTGCCAGCAGCCAAGAACAGCGGACGGGTTCTAGCACAGATACGCAGTATTTT. This encodes CASSQEQRTGSSTDTQYF.

The CDR3: CSAGVGNTIYF. In DNA, the CDR3 is TGCAGTGCTGGGGTGGGAAACACCATATATTTT. This chain links TRBV20-1 with TRBJ1-3; D remains unclear. This CDR3 has 11 amino acids. In germline, CDR1 is DFQATT, CDR2 SNEGSKA (reference sequence). Trimming took off 5 bases at V and 4 bases at J, with 6 bases between the two ends.

CDR3 DNA sequence: TGTGCCAGCACTCCCCGGAAGGGGGCCGCAGATACGCAGTATTTT. Residues: CASTPRKGAADTQYF. The V and J genes are TRBV28 and TRBJ2-3; 7 bases align to TRBD1. The CDR3 extends over 15 amino acids. Germline V gives CDR1 MDHEN, CDR2 SYDVKM. With V trimmed by 7 bases and J by 4 bases, 11 bases remained unmatched.

The genes are TRBV19 and TRBJ1-1, with unresolved D. This CDR3 spans 16 amino acids. V dropped 3 bases and J dropped 0 bases, with 14 bases sitting between them. Looked up from germline, CDR1 is LNHDA and CDR2 is SQIVND (reference sequence). The CDR3 spells CASSMARVHLNTEAFF. Written as DNA, the CDR3 is TGTGCCAGTAGTATGGCGAGGGTCCATCTGAACACTGAAGCTTTCTTT.

The chain uses TRBV5-4 and TRBJ2-1; 10 nucleotides agree with TRBD2. V was pared by 0 bases and J by 3 bases, with 6 bases of the junction left unmatched. Germline V gives CDR1 SGHNT, CDR2 YYREEE (reference sequence). This CDR3 comprises 17 residues. The CDR3: CASSLAQIAGGYNEQFF. The CDR3 DNA follows: TGTGCCAGCAGCTTGGCCCAAATAGCGGGAGGCTACAATGAGCAGTTCTTC.

As to this clone: A far larger clone is off by one base, so a read error is likely. The V and J genes are TRBV7-2 and TRBJ1-2, with D hard to call. From germline, CDR1 is SGHTA and CDR2 FQGNSA. V was pared by 1 base and J by 2 bases, with 5 bases between. This CDR3 spans 13 amino acids. CDR3 loop: CASSLDKNYGYTF. The CDR3 DNA is TGTGCCAGCAGCTTAGACAAAAACTATGGCTACACCTTC.

The chain carries TRBV28 and TRBJ1-1; D remains ambiguous. Trimming took 4 bases from V and 4 from J, leaving 7 bases between them. The CDR3 extends over 12 amino acids. Germline V gene data show CDR1 as MDHEN and CDR2 as SYDVKM. CDR3 DNA: TGTGCCAGCAGTTCACCTCCCACTGAAGCTTTCTTT. Amino acids: CASSSPPTEAFF.

The chain couples TRBV10-3 to TRBJ2-1, with D tentatively TRBD1 (6 bases). Germline values: CDR1 ENHRY, CDR2 SYGVKD. The length of the CDR3 is 15 residues. V lost 8 bases to trimming and J lost 4 bases, with 18 bases between them. CDR3 amino acids: CAIGQPTSGYNEQFF. The CDR3 nucleotides read TGTGCCATCGGACAGCCAACCTCGGGATACAATGAGCAGTTCTTC.

This clone was observed once. The sample holds other DNA sequences that translate to the same CDR3. CDR3 sequence reads: CASSPSAGSYEQYF. The CDR3 region has the DNA TGTGCCAGCAGCCCTAGCGCGGGGAGTTACGAGCAGTACTTC. J is TRBJ2-7 and V is TRBV28; the D gene is possibly TRBD2 (6 bases). V lost 6 bases to trimming and J lost 4 bases, with 16 bases between them. This CDR3 is built from 14 residues. CDR1 MDHEN and CDR2 SYDVKM come from the germline V gene.

This rearrangement joins TRBV18 to TRBJ2-7; D gene ambiguous. The CDR3 consists of 13 residues. The V and J ends lost 2 bases and 2 bases respectively, with 7 bases between them. Germline lookup yields CDR1 KGHSH and CDR2 LQKENI. CDR3 loop: CASSPALTYEQYF. The CDR3 DNA is TGTGCCAGCTCACCAGCTCTTACCTACGAGCAGTACTTC.

V is TRBV15 and J is TRBJ2-7; 9 bases are shared with TRBD1. The CDR3 totals 20 residues. J was trimmed by 2 bases and V by 3 bases; bases with no gene match: 20. From germline, CDR1 is LNHNV and CDR2 YYDKDF (reference sequence). For the CDR3, the DNA is TGTGCCACCAGCAGGATCTTCGGGACAGGGTCTATGGGTCGGGCCTACGAGCAGTACTTC. This encodes CATSRIFGTGSMGRAYEQYF.

The J gene is TRBJ1-1, the V gene TRBV25-1, with D perhaps matching TRBD1 (6 bases). The CDR3 has 14 amino acids. Germline CDR1 MGHDK, CDR2 SYGVNS. The germline V and J ends were trimmed by 11 bases and 2 bases, with 18 bases remaining between them. The CDR3 DNA reads TGTGCCGCCCAGGGGAGGGCCGCTAACACTGAAGCTTTCTTT. The encoded protein is CAAQGRAANTEAFF.

The V gene is TRBV7-3, the J gene TRBJ1-1; no definite D call. Germline V gene data show CDR1 as SGHTA and CDR2 as FQGTGA. V dropped 5 bases and J dropped 3 bases, with 10 bases sitting between them. This CDR3 is built from 13 residues. CDR3 protein: CASSNTVDTEAFF. CDR3 in DNA: TGTGCCAGCAGCAATACAGTGGACACTGAAGCTTTCTTT.